This TCR beta chain is from a study of blood T cells in healthy people across ages. Points from the study as a whole: Per million T cells, TCR beta diversity dropped roughly linearly as age increased.

The CDR3 sequence is 14 residues long. V gave up 5 bases and J gave up 8 bases, with 18 bases separating them. A note on this clonotype: Its antigen is currently unknown.

The authors ran a second PCR of about 7 to 11 cycles using a sample-barcoded 5' primer and a J-beta primer mix. TCRdb ran MiXCR on the 5' RACE reads and lists one entry per CDR3 protein. The sample has about 760,000 distinct CDR3 sequences, about 25% seen once. This sample also appeared in a second study, on T cells of mothers and their children.

V and J are TRBV12-3 or TRBV12-4 and TRBJ1-2; D is ambiguous. The clonotype comes from a boy aged 5 to 17 in good health. Sequencing used blood. The CDR3 protein is CASSLVGPDLGYTF. CDR3 nucleotides: TGTGCCAGCAGTCTGGTCGGACCTGATCTCGGCTACACCTTC.